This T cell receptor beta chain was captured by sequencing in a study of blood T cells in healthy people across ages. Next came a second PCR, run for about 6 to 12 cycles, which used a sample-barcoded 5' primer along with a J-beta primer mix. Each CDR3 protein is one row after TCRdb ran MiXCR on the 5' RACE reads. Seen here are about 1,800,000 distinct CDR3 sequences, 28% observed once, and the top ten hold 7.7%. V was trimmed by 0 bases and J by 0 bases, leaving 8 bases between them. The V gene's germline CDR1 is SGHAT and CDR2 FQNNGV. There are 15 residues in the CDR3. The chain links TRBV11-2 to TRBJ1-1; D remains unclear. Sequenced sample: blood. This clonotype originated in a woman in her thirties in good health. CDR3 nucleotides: TGTGCCAGCAGCTTAGATTGGTCCCTGAACACTGAAGCTTTCTTT. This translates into CASSLDWSLNTEAFF.